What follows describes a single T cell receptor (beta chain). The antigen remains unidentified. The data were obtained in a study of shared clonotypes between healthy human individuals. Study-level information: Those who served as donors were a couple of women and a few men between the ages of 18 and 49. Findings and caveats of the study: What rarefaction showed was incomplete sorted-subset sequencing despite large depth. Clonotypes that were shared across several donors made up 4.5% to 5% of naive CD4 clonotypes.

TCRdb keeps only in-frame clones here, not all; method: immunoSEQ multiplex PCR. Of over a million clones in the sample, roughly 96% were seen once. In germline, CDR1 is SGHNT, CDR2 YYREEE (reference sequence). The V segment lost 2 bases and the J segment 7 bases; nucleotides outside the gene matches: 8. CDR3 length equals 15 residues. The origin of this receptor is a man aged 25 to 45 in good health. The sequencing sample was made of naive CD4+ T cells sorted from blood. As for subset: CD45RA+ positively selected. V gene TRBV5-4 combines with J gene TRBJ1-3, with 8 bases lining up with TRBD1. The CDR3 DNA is TGTGCCAGCAGCTTTGAGGCAGGGGGCGGGAACACCATATATTTT. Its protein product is CASSFEAGGGNTIYF. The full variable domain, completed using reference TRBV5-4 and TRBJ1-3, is ETGVTQSPTHLIKTRGQQVTLRCSSQSGHNTVSWYQQALGQGPQFIFQYYREEENGRGNFPPRFSGLQFPNYSSELNVNALELDDSALYLCASSFEAGGGNTIYFGEGSWLTVV.